Detailed here is one TCR beta chain. The germline gives CDR1 SGDLS, CDR2 YYNGEE. The CDR3 spans 16 residues. The V and J ends lost 0 bases and 9 bases respectively, with 19 bases between them. This entry belongs to a study of T cell clonotyping in hematopoietic cell transplantation. Here immunoSEQ multiplex PCR was the method, and the copy in TCRdb shows in-frame clones only, minus some. In the table there are under 9,500 clones, nearly 98% of which are singletons. This specimen consisted of peripheral blood mononuclear cells, obtained 100 days after allogeneic stem cell transplant. The chain has TRBV9 and TRBJ2-1; maybe TRBD2 (5 bases). This TCR derives from a male patient aged 55-69 years who had an allogeneic stem cell transplant from a related donor, so the T cells may come from the graft donor. Some clones in this sample may be carry-over from other donors' samples. The CDR3 bases are TGTGCCAGCAGCGTAGCTTCCAGCGGAGGTACAATTGAGCAGTTCTTC. Translated, it gives CASSVASSGGTIEQFF.